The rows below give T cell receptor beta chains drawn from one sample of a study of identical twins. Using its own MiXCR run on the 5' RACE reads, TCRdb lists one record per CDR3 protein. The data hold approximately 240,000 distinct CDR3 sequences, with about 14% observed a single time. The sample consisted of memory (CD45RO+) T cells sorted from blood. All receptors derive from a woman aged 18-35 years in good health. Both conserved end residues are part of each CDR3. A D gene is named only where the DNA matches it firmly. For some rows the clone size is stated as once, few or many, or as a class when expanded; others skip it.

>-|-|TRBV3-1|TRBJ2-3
TGTGCCAGCAGCGAGCGGCGGGATACGCAGTATTTT
CASSERRDTQYF
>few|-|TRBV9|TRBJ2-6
TGTGCCAGCAGCGCCTTTGGGGGTGACGCTGGGGCCAACGTCCTGACTTTC
CASSAFGGDAGANVLTF
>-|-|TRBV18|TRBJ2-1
TGTGCCAGCTCACCAGCGTCGAGGGAGCCGTTCTTC
CASSPASREPFF
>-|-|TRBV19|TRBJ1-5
TGTGCCAGTGCTCCAGAGCGGGGTCAGCCCCAGCATTTT
CASAPERGQPQHF
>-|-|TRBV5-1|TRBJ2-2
TGCGCCAGCTATCCTAGTTCTCCGCCCGGGGAGCTGTTTTTT
CASYPSSPPGELFF
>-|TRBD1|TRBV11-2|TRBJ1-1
TGTGCCAGCAGCCCGCGACAGGGTGGCGCTGAAGCTTTCTTT
CASSPRQGGAEAFF
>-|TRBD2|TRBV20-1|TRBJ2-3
TGCAGTGCTAGAGCGGTGCTAGCGGGAGGAGGTACGCAGTATTTT
CSARAVLAGGGTQYF
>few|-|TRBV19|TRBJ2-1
TGTGCCAGTAGTACCCAGCCCAGTCGAGTGATCGGGCAGTTCTTC
CASSTQPSRVIGQFF
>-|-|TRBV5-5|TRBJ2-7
TGTGCCAGCAGCTCACCAGGGGGGGACGAGCAGTACTTC
CASSSPGGDEQYF
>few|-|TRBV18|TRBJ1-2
TGTGCCAGCTCACCAGAATCCGGAAACTATGGCTACACCTTC
CASSPESGNYGYTF
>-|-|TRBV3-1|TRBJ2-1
TGTGCCAGCAGCCAATTGGAATATCGGCTGTTCTTC
CASSQLEYRLFF
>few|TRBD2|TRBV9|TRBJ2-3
TGTGCCAGCAGCGTAGGGGGCGGGGGATTGTTTACAGATACGCAGTATTTT
CASSVGGGGLFTDTQYF
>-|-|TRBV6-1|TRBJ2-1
TGTGCCAGCAGGACCTTACAGGGCGATGAGCAGTTCTTC
CASRTLQGDEQFF
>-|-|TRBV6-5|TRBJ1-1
TGTGCCAGCAGTTACTCCGCAGGGGTGACCACTGAAGCTTTCTTT
CASSYSAGVTTEAFF
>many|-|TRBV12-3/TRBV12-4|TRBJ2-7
TGTGCCAGCAGTTTACAGGGCAAGGGGGGGGAGCAGTACTTC
CASSLQGKGGEQYF
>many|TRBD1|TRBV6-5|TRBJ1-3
TGTGCCAGCAGTTCTCAAGGGCACAGGGGCGGGAGAAACACCATATATTTT
CASSSQGHRGGRNTIYF
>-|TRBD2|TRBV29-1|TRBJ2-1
TGCAGCGTTGAACTAGCGGGTAGCTCCTACAATGAGCAGTTCTTC
CSVELAGSSYNEQFF
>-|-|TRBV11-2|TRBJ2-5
TGTGCCAGCAGCTTAGGACGGTTCCAAGAGACCCAGTACTTC
CASSLGRFQETQYF
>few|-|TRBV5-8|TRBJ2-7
TGTGCCAGCAGCTTAACGCAGAGACTCCTATACGAGCAGTACTTC
CASSLTQRLLYEQYF
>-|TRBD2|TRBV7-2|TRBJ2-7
TGTGCCAGCAGCTTAGGGTCGGGACTAGCGACCTACGAGCAGTACTTC
CASSLGSGLATYEQYF
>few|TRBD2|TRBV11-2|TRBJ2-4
TGTGCCAGCAGCTTAGATTTGCAAGCGGGAGTGACCAAAAACATTCAGTACTTC
CASSLDLQAGVTKNIQYF
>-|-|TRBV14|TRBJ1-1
TGTGCCAGCAGCTCCCGGGTCAGCTGGAACACTGAAGCTTTCTTT
CASSSRVSWNTEAFF
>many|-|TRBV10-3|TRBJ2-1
TGTGCCATCAGCTCGAGAGGGGGGGAGCAGTTCTTC
CAISSRGGEQFF
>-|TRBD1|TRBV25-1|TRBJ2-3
TGTGCCAGCAGCGTGGGACAGCCAGAGGGTACGCAGTATTTT
CASSVGQPEGTQYF
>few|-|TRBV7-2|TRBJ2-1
TGTGCCAGCAGCTTAATTATTAAAAATGAGCAGTTCTTC
CASSLIIKNEQFF
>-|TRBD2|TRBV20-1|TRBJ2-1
TGCAGTGCTAGAGATTGGGAGGGTTCCTACAATGAGCAGTTCTTC
CSARDWEGSYNEQFF
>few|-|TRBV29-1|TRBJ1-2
TGCAGCGTTGACCCCGGGTTCTCTGGCTACACCTTC
CSVDPGFSGYTF
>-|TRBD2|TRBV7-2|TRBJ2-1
TGTGCCAGCAGCGTCCTACTAGCGGGGGGAAACAATGAGCAGTTCTTC
CASSVLLAGGNNEQFF
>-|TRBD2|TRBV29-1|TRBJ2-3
TGCAGCGTTTCTCGGGGGGGCACAGATACGCAGTATTTT
CSVSRGGTDTQYF
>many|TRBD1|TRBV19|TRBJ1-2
TGTGCCAGTACACCCGGACAGGGCTATGGCTACACCTTC
CASTPGQGYGYTF
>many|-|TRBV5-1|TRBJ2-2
TGCGCCAGCAGCTTGATTTCAGGGCCCACCGGGGAGCTGTTTTTT
CASSLISGPTGELFF
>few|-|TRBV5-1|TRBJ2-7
TGCGCCAGCAGCTTGGCCTCCGGAGGGGTAAGCTCCTACGAGCAGTACTTC
CASSLASGGVSSYEQYF
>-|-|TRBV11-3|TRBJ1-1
TGTGCCAGCAGCTTAGAGCTGGGCAGGAGTGAAGCTTTCTTT
CASSLELGRSEAFF
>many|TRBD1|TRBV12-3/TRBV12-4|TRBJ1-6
TGTGCCAGCAGTTCGAGGACAGGGTGGAATTCACCCCTCCACTTT
CASSSRTGWNSPLHF
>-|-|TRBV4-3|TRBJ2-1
TGCGCCAGCAGCCAAGTAGGAGGGACGAGATCCTACAATGAGCAGTTCTTC
CASSQVGGTRSYNEQFF
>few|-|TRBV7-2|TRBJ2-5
TGTGCCAGCAGCTTAGCTAGGACGGAACAAGAGACCCAGTACTTC
CASSLARTEQETQYF
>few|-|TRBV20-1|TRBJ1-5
TGCAGTGCTAGAGATAGGGGACAGCCCCAGCATTTT
CSARDRGQPQHF
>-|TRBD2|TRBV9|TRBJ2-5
TGTGCCAGCAGCGTGGGAACTACAGCAGCGGGGGAGACCCAGTACTTC
CASSVGTTAAGETQYF
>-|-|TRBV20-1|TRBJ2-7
TGCAGTGCTAGAGATTGGCCAATCTACGAGCAGTACTTC
CSARDWPIYEQYF
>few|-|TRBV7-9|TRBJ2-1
TGTGCCAGCAGCCCAGACAGGCTTAATGAGCAGTTCTTC
CASSPDRLNEQFF
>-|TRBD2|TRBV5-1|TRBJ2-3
TGCGCCAGCAGCTCCGGGACTAGCGGGATGAGTCTAAGCACAGATACGCAGTATTTT
CASSSGTSGMSLSTDTQYF
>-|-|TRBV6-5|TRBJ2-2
TGTGCCAGCAGGGTGGGCCCCGGGGAGCTGTTTTTT
CASRVGPGELFF
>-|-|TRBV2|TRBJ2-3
TGTGCCAGCAGTGATGCAGATACGCAGTATTTT
CASSDADTQYF
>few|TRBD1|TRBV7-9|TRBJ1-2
TGTGCCAGCAGCGTGACAGGGGCGCAAGCAAATGGCTACACCTTC
CASSVTGAQANGYTF
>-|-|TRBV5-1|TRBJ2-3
TGCGCCAGCAGCGGATACACAGATACGCAGTATTTT
CASSGYTDTQYF
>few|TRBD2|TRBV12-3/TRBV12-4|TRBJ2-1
TGTGCCAGCAGCAGCGGACTAGCGGGCCTTCACAATGAGCAGTTCTTC
CASSSGLAGLHNEQFF
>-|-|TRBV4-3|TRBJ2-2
TGCGCCAGCAGCCCGTCGGGGGCCTCGGGCACCGGGGAGCTGTTTTTT
CASSPSGASGTGELFF
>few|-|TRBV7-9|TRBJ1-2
TGTGCCAGCAGCTTTGGGGGGCGAAGTGGCTACACCTTC
CASSFGGRSGYTF
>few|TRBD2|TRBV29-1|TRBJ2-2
TGCAGCGGGGGGGGGTTCACCGGGGAGCTGTTTTTT
CSGGGFTGELFF